This entry describes one TCR beta chain. Its target is not known. This sample was included in a study of CD8 T cells in ankylosing spondylitis. Study-wide results and caveats: A TCR beta motif made of several highly homologous variants seemed typical of ankylosing spondylitis blood.

For TCR beta, libraries came from quantitative 5'-RACE with molecular barcodes. TCRdb used MiXCR to reprocess the 5' RACE reads, holding one entry per CDR3 protein. The sample consists of about 450,000 distinct CDR3 sequences, about 25% of them appearing once. V shed 6 bases and J 6 bases; nucleotides not matched to a gene: 12. Germline CDR1 reads SQVTM; CDR2 reads ANQGSEA. CDR3 size: 14 residues. Sequenced sample: blood, either unsorted or a sorted T cell fraction (not recorded which). The receptor comes from a male donor with ankylosing spondylitis. This sequence joins TRBV29-1 and TRBJ2-3; 7 bases fit TRBD2. The CDR3 here is CSVNPAGPGDTQYF. DNA of the CDR3: TGCAGCGTGAACCCAGCGGGGCCCGGGGATACGCAGTATTTT.